Sequencing of this T cell receptor (beta chain) was carried out in a study of cytomegalovirus exposure and HLA in healthy donors. Whole-study findings and limits: Across donors, most TCRs were seen rarely, yet some public ones were widespread. Analysis performed later found about 17,000 TCR beta sequences associated with HLA alleles at 0.05 false discovery rate. TRBV6-2, TRBV6-3 and other indistinguishable V segments were excluded. Rates of TCR association differed by HLA locus in a later analysis, with DRB1 highest and HLA-C lowest.

Primers: 60 Vbeta forward and 13 Jbeta reverse. Data came from immunoSEQ multiplex PCR; TCRdb stores just in-frame clones and leaves some out. This table holds tens of thousands of clones, around 73% found once. As for this clone: Its antigen is still unknown.

The CDR3 is 15 residues long. Germline CDR1 is SGHRS and CDR2 is YFSETQ. Trimming removed 3 bases from V and 6 bases from J, with 17 bases in between. The source material was PBMCs. The rearrangement uses TRBV5-1 and TRBJ2-3; TRBD2 might be the D (6 bases). The source of this sequence is a woman between 40 and 50 years old in good health and CMV-seronegative. CDR3 residues: CASSSRLGHSDTQYF. Here the CDR3 DNA reads TGCGCCAGCAGCTCCCGACTAGGTCATTCGGATACGCAGTATTTT.